The source of this TCR beta chain is a study of CD8+CD57+ T cells in acquired aplastic anemia. The sequenced patients had an expansion of CD8+CD57+ cells seen by flow cytometry. Every patient was diagnosed with severe acquired aplastic anemia. The study sampled blood from patients who had received no therapy. This CDR3 region has 15 residues. The V and J ends lost 0 bases and 3 bases respectively, with 10 bases between them. Germline lookup yields CDR1 SGDLS and CDR2 YYNGEE. Investigators profiled TCR beta VDJ and CDR3 from genomic DNA template. One entry per CDR3 protein, called by TCRdb with MiXCR from the reads. The top ten hold around 8.8% of the sample, which has more than 150,000 distinct CDR3 sequences, just under 50% seen once.

The chain joins TRBV9 to TRBJ1-5, with D hard to call. Material for sequencing was sorted CD4+, CD8+, or CD8+CD57+ T cells (not recorded which) from PBMCs. This TCR was sampled from a human donor with aplastic anemia. CDR3 sequence (DNA): TGTGCCAGCAGCGTAGGGGTATTAAACAATCAGCCCCAGCATTTT. Translation gives CASSVGVLNNQPQHF. The full variable domain, with the rest looked up from reference TRBV9 and TRBJ1-5, is DSGVTQTPKHLITATGQRVTLRCSPRSGDLSVYWYQQSLDQGLQFLIQYYNGEERAKGNILERFSAQQFPDLHSELNLSSLELGDSALYFCASSVGVLNNQPQHFGDGTRLSIL.